This paragraph covers one T cell receptor (beta chain) sequence. Its target is not known. Study processing details: Without quality scores, immunoSEQ junctional reads could not be filtered like full-length reads. Profiled with immunoSEQ multiplex PCR; TCRdb holds only in-frame clones, not every one. V and J calls plus clone size are reproduced from that table; the DNA served to infer D and trimming. The sample has some 2,000,000 clones, 95% seen once; the top ten hold 0.1% to 0.15%. The sample comes from a study of shared clonotypes between healthy human individuals. Looked up from germline, CDR1 is MNHNS and CDR2 is SASEGT. V gave up 5 bases and J gave up 5 bases, with 15 bases separating them. This CDR3 is built from 14 residues. Study conclusions and caveats: The researchers took only blood, and tissue repertoires probably look different.

The sequenced material came from naive CD4+ T cells sorted from blood. Subset meaning: CD45RA+ positively selected. The chain combines TRBV6-1 with TRBJ2-5; D may match TRBD1 or TRBD2 (6 bases each). This clonotype was obtained from a man aged 18 to 30 in good health. The chain's CDR3 is CASSSQGGWETQYF. CDR3 in DNA: TGTGCCAGCAGTTCACAGGGAGGATGGGAGACCCAGTACTTC.